Detailed here is one T cell receptor (beta chain). The CDR3 is made up of 11 amino acids. V lost 5 bases and J 8 bases, leaving 7 bases between the germline ends. Per the germline V gene, CDR1 is DFQATT and CDR2 is SNEGSKA (reference sequence). When the RNA was reverse transcribed, random hexamers were used with an input of about 0.5 to 1 ug. Amplification of TCR beta CDR3 was carried out by immunoSEQ multiplex PCR, which covered 54 Vbeta and 13 Jbeta segments. In TCRdb, the immunoSEQ multiplex PCR reads were re-called with MiXCR into one record per CDR3 protein. The sample has 150,000 to 200,000 distinct CDR3 sequences; about 93% are singletons. Sequencing of TCR beta was performed on blood CD8+ T cells and on blood CD4+ T cells. The data are from a study of CD8 T cells in Susac syndrome.

V is TRBV20-1 and J is TRBJ1-6; TRBD1 might be the D (6 bases). Sequencing used CD4+ T cells from PBMCs. The clonotype comes from a human donor in good health. The CDR3 nucleotides are TGCAGTGCTCAGGGGTATTCACCCCTCCACTTT. It is translated as CSAQGYSPLHF.